This T cell receptor beta chain was observed in a study of blood T cell repertoires in COVID-19. Study background: Acute and convalescent COVID-19 specimens originated in the United States, Italy and Spain. T cells, B-cell-depleted T cells, or PBMCs provided the cDNA or gDNA that served as material.

In terms of age and location, participants ranged from about 18 to 95 years and lived in about 25 US areas. Authors' methods: Counts of nucleated cells, estimated from reference gene primer amplification, were obtained. The table came from immunoSEQ multiplex PCR; TCRdb's copy has only in-frame clones and leaves some out. From that table come the V and J calls and clone size; the DNA was used to work out D and trimming. Of about 430,000 clones detected, approximately 91% appear once; the ten largest clones hold approximately 1.5%. Germline V gene lookup returns CDR1 SGDLS and CDR2 YYNGEE. This CDR3 spans 15 amino acids. Deletions cut 3 bases from V and 5 bases from J, with 15 bases between.

This receptor was obtained from a woman between 18 and 30 years old who had been exposed to COVID-19. The chain couples TRBV9 to TRBJ1-5; possibly TRBD1 for D (6 bases). Sequenced input: PBMCs or T cells enriched from blood (not recorded which). CDR3: CASSANPGADQPQHF. CDR3 DNA: TGTGCCAGCAGCGCCAACCCAGGGGCAGATCAGCCCCAGCATTTT. The full variable domain, in which reference TRBV9 and TRBJ1-5 provide the parts outside the CDR3, is DSGVTQTPKHLITATGQRVTLRCSPRSGDLSVYWYQQSLDQGLQFLIQYYNGEERAKGNILERFSAQQFPDLHSELNLSSLELGDSALYFCASSANPGADQPQHFGDGTRLSIL.